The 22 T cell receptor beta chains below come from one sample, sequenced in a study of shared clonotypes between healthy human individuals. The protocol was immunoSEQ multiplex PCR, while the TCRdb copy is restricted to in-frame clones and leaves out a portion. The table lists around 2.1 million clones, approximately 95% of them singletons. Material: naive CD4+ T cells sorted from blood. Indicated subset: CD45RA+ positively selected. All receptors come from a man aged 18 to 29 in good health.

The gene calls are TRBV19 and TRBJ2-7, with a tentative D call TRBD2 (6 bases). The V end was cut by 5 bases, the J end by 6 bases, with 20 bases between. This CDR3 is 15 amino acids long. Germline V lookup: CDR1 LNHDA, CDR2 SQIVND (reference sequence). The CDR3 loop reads CASSETRTIISEQYF. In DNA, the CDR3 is TGTGCCAGTAGTGAAACACGGACTATTATTTCCGAGCAGTACTTC.

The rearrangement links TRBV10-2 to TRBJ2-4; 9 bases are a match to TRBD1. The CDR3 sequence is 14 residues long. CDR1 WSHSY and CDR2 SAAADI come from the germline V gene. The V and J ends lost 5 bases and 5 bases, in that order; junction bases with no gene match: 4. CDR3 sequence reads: CASSTGQGENIQYF. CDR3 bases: TGCGCCAGCAGTACGGGACAGGGAGAAAACATTCAGTACTTC.

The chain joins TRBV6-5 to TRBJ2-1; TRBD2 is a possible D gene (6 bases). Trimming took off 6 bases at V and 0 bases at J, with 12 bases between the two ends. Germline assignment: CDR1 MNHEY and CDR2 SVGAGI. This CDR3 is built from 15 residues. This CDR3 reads CASSGGDSSYNEQFF. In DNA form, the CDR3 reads TGTGCCAGCAGCGGAGGGGACTCCTCCTACAATGAGCAGTTCTTC.

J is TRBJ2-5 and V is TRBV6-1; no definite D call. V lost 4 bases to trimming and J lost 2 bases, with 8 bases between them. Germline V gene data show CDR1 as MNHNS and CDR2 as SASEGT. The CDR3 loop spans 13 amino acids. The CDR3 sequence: CASSGVPQETQYF. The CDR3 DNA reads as TGTGCCAGCAGTGGTGTCCCTCAAGAGACCCAGTACTTC.

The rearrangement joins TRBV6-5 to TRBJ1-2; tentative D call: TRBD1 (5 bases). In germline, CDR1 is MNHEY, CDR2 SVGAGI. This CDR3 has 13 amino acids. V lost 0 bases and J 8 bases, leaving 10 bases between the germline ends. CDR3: CASSYSWPGGYTF. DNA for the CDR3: TGTGCCAGCAGTTACTCGTGGCCAGGGGGCTACACCTTC.

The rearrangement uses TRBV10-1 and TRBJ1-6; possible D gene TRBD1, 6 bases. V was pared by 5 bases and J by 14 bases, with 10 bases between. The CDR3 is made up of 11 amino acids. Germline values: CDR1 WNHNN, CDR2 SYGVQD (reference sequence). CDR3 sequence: CASSYRDTLHF. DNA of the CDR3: TGCGCCAGCAGTTACAGGGATACCCTCCACTTT.

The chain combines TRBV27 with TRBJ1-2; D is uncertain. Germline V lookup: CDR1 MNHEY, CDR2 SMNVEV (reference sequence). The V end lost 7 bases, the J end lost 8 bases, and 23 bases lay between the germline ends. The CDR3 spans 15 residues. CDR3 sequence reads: CASTPRYGDGRGYTF. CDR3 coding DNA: TGTGCCAGCACCCCTCGGTACGGCGACGGGAGGGGCTACACCTTC.

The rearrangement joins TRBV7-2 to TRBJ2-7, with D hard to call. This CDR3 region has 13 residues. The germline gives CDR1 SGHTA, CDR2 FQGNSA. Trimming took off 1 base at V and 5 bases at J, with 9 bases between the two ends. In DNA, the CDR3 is TGTGCCAGCAGCTTAGAGCTCCCCAACGAGCAGTACTTC. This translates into CASSLELPNEQYF. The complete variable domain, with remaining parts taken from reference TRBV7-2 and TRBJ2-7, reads GAGVSQSPSNKVTEKGKDVELRCDPISGHTALYWYRQSLGQGLEFLIYFQGNSAPDKSGLPSDRFSAERTGGSVSTLTIQRTQQEDSAVYLCASSLELPNEQYFGPGTRLTVT.

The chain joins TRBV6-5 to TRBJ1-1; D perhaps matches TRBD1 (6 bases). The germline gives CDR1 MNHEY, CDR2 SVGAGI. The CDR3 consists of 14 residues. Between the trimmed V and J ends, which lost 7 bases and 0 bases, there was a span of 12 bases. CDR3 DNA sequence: TGTGCCAGCAACCCGGACAGAGTGAACACTGAAGCTTTCTTT. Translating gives CASNPDRVNTEAFF.

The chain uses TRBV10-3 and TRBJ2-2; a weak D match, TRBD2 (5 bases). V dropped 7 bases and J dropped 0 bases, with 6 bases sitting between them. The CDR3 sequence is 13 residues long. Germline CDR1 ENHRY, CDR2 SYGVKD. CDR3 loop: CAITGTNTGELFF. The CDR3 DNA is TGTGCCATCACGGGAACGAACACCGGGGAGCTGTTTTTT.

CDR3 nucleotide sequence: TGTGCCAGCAGGTTATCGGGGCCGGGTAAGCATTTT. The encoded protein is CASRLSGPGKHF. V is TRBV2 and J is TRBJ1-5, with a weak D call TRBD1 (5 bases). V lost 6 bases and J lost 14, with 17 bases in between. This CDR3 region has 12 residues. CDR1 SNHLY and CDR2 FYNNEI come from the germline V gene.

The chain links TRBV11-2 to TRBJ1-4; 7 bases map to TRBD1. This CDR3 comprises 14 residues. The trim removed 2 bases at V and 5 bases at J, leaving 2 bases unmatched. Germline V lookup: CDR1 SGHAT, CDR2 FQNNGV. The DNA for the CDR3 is TGTGCCAGCAGCTTAATGGGACAGAATGAAAAACTGTTTTTT. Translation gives CASSLMGQNEKLFF.

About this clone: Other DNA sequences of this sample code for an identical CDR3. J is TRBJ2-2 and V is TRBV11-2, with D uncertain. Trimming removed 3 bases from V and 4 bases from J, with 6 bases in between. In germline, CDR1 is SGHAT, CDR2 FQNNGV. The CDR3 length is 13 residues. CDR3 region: CASSLGSTGELFF. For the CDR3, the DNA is TGTGCCAGCAGCTTGGGGTCCACCGGGGAGCTGTTTTTT.

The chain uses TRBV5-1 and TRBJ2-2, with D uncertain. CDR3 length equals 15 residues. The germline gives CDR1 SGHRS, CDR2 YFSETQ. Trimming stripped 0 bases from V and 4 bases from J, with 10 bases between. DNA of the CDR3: TGCGCCAGCAGCTTGGAATCGCGGAGCACCGGGGAGCTGTTTTTT. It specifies CASSLESRSTGELFF.

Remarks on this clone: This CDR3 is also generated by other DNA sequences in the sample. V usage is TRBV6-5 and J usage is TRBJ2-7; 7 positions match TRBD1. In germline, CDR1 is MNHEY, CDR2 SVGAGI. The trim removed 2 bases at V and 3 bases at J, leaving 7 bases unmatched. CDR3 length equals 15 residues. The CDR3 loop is CASSYIGSGGYEQYF. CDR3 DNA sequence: TGTGCCAGCAGTTACATTGGGTCAGGGGGCTACGAGCAGTACTTC.

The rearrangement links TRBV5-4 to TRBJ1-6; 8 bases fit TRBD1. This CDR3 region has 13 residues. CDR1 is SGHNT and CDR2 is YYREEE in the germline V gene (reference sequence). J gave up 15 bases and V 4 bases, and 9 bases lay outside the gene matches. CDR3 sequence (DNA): TGTGCCAGCAGCCCCGCGGACAGGGTGAACCTCCACTTT. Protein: CASSPADRVNLHF.

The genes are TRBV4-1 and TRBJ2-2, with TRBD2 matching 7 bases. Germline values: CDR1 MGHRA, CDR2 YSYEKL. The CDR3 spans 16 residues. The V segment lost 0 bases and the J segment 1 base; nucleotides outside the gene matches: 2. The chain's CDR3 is CASSQDPGGNTGELFF. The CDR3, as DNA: TGCGCCAGCAGCCAAGATCCGGGGGGGAACACCGGGGAGCTGTTTTTT.

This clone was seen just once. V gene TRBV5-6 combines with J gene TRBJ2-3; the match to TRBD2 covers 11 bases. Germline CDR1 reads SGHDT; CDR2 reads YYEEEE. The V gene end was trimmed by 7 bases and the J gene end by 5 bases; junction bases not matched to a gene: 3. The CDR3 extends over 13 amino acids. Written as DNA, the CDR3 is TGTGCCAGCTACGGACTAGCGGGAGATACGCAGTATTTT. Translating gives CASYGLAGDTQYF.

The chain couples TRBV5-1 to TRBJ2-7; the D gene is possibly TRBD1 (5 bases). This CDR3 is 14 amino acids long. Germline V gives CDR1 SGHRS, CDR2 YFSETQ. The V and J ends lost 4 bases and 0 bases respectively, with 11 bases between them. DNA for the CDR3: TGCGCCAGCAGCGGTGACAGAAACTCCTACGAGCAGTACTTC. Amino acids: CASSGDRNSYEQYF. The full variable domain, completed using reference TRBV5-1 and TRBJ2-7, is KAGVTQTPRYLIKTRGQQVTLSCSPISGHRSVSWYQQTPGQGLQFLFEYFSETQRNKGNFPGRFSGRQFSNSRSEMNVSTLELGDSALYLCASSGDRNSYEQYFGPGTRLTVT.

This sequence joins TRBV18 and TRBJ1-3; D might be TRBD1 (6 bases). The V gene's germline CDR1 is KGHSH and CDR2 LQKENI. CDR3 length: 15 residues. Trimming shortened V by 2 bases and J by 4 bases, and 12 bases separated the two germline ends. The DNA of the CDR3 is TGTGCCAGCTCACCAACCCCAGGGGTAGGAAACACCATATATTTT. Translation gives CASSPTPGVGNTIYF.

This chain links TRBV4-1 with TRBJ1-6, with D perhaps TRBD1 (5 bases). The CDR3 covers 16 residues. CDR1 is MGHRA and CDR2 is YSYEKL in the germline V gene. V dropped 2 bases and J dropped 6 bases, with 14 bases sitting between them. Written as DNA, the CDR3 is TGCGCCAGCAGCCAAACTTGGGGCGTGATTAATTCACCCCTCCACTTT. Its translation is CASSQTWGVINSPLHF.

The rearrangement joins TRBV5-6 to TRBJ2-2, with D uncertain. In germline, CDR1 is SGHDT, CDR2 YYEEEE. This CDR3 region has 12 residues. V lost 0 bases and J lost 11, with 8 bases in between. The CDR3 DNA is TGTGCCAGCAGCTTGGTGGGTAACGAGCTGTTTTTT. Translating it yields CASSLVGNELFF.